The T cell receptor (beta chain) under discussion was sequenced for a study of PD-1 blockade in classical Hodgkin lymphoma. For this clone: The antigen is not known.

Following autologous stem cell transplantation, relapse occurred in every patient, and exposure to brentuximab vedotin varied. Study-level points and caveats: Researchers reported that CD4+ TCR diversity, though not CD8+, rose significantly by C4D1.

J gave up 1 base and V 5 bases, and 5 bases lay outside the gene matches. The CDR3 loop spans 16 amino acids. Germline V gives CDR1 WNHNN, CDR2 SYGVQD (reference sequence). Assay: immunoSEQ multiplex PCR; the TCRdb copy retains only in-frame clones and omits some. The sample includes 49,000 or so clones, around 82% of them seen just once. The rearrangement links TRBV10-1 to TRBJ2-1, with 10 bases fitting TRBD2. This receptor was obtained from a human donor with classical Hodgkin lymphoma. The sample was peripheral blood mononuclear cells (PBMCs), taken before the second cycle of nivolumab. The CDR3 DNA reads TGCGCCAGCAGTCGATCTAGCGGGAGTTCCTACAATGAGCAGTTCTTC. Translation gives CASSRSSGSSYNEQFF.